The next 25 T cell receptor beta chains were all read from a single sample in a study of cytotoxic CD8 clonotypes in ibrutinib-treated CLL. Only in-frame clones appear in the TCRdb table, and some are missing; sequencing was by immunoSEQ multiplex PCR. The data hold about 140,000 clones, with about three quarters observed a single time. The source material was PBMCs, sampled after 24 months of ibrutinib treatment. These receptors came from a human donor with chronic lymphocytic leukemia.

The sample holds a few counts of this clone. The chain links TRBV11-2 to TRBJ2-2; 7 bases map to TRBD1. V shed 3 bases, J shed 4 bases, and the junction held 5 bases outside the gene matches. Germline lookup yields CDR1 SGHAT and CDR2 FQNNGV. CDR3 size: 15 residues. The CDR3 sequence: CASSFQSGGTGELFF. CDR3 coding DNA: TGTGCCAGCAGCTTCCAGTCAGGGGGCACCGGGGAGCTGTTTTTT.

The chain carries TRBV18 and TRBJ1-5, with D tentatively TRBD1 (5 bases). Germline V gene sequence: CDR1 KGHSH, CDR2 LQKENI. V lost 3 bases, J lost 0 bases, and 18 bases lay in between. CDR3 length equals 18 residues. The CDR3 DNA reads as TGTGCCAGCTCACCTCTGGGGCAGGGCTGGGATAGCAATCAGCCCCAGCATTTT. Amino acids: CASSPLGQGWDSNQPQHF.

Only a few counts were recorded for this clone. This chain connects TRBV5-1 to TRBJ2-1; a possible D gene is TRBD1 (6 bases). V gave up 4 bases and J gave up 0 bases, with 11 bases separating them. This CDR3 comprises 15 residues. Germline-derived CDR1 and CDR2 are SGHRS and YFSETQ. CDR3 in DNA: TGCGCCAGCAGCCAAGACAGGAGCTCCTACAATGAGCAGTTCTTC. Its protein product is CASSQDRSSYNEQFF.

The CDR3 DNA is TGTGCCAGCAGCCCCAGGACCGGAAACACCATATATTTT. Translating it yields CASSPRTGNTIYF. The chain has TRBV7-2 and TRBJ1-3, with unresolved D. V lost 5 bases to trimming and J lost 4 bases, with 9 bases between them. This CDR3 spans 13 amino acids. Germline CDR1 SGHTA, CDR2 FQGNSA.

This sequence joins TRBV27 and TRBJ1-4, with 8 bases matching TRBD1. This CDR3 has 15 amino acids. The germline CDR1 and CDR2 sequences are MNHEY and SMNVEV (reference sequence). Trimming took 5 bases from V and 0 from J; bases not matched to a gene: 2. This chain's CDR3 is CASSPQGATNEKLFF. The CDR3 DNA reads TGTGCCAGCAGTCCACAGGGGGCAACTAATGAAAAACTGTTTTTT.

The chain's CDR3 is CASTTPGGTGGEKLFF. The CDR3, as DNA: TGTGCCAGCACCACCCCAGGGGGGACAGGGGGTGAAAAACTGTTTTTT. The chain links TRBV7-9 to TRBJ1-4; 11 positions agree with TRBD1. The germline gives CDR1 SEHNR, CDR2 FQNEAQ (reference sequence). The CDR3 length is 16 residues. Trimming took 7 bases from V and 7 from J; bases not matched to a gene: 11.

This chain uses TRBV28 with TRBJ1-2; TRBD1 matches 9 bases. Germline assignment: CDR1 MDHEN and CDR2 SYDVKM. The CDR3 contains 15 residues. Trimming took 8 bases from V and 7 from J; bases not matched to a gene: 14. This CDR3 reads CASLLQGALLGGYTF. CDR3 coding DNA: TGTGCCAGCCTCCTACAGGGGGCGCTATTAGGTGGCTACACCTTC.

The chain joins TRBV18 to TRBJ2-6, with D perhaps TRBD1 (5 bases). Trimming removed 2 bases at V and 2 bases at J, with 13 bases between. The CDR3 runs 17 residues. Germline V gives CDR1 KGHSH, CDR2 LQKENI. In DNA, the CDR3 is TGTGCCAGCTCACCAGGGCAGGGTAGCCCTGGGGCCAACGTCCTGACTTTC. Its translation is CASSPGQGSPGANVLTF.

This chain uses TRBV11-3 with TRBJ2-2; 9 nucleotides line up with TRBD2. V was clipped by 2 bases and J by 0 bases; unmatched bases: 13. Germline CDR1 and CDR2: SGHNT and YENEEA. The CDR3 runs 20 residues. This chain's CDR3 is CASSLSVGLALTPNTGELFF. DNA for the CDR3: TGTGCCAGCAGCTTATCGGTCGGACTAGCGCTTACTCCGAACACCGGGGAGCTGTTTTTT.

The V and J genes are TRBV28 and TRBJ2-5, with D tentatively TRBD2 (7 bases). The CDR3 spans 14 residues. Germline loops: CDR1 MDHEN, CDR2 SYDVKM. Trimming shortened V by 8 bases and J by 2 bases, and 15 bases separated the two germline ends. CDR3 coding DNA: TGTGCCAGCGGGGGGGCGGACGGACAAGAGACCCAGTACTTC. Translation gives CASGGADGQETQYF.

The rearrangement joins TRBV7-2 to TRBJ2-1, with 9 bases fitting TRBD2. CDR1 is SGHTA, CDR2 FQGNSA, per germline. V lost 2 bases, J lost 3 bases, and 5 bases stayed unmatched. The length of the CDR3 is 16 residues. The CDR3 is CASSLMGTSLYNEQFF. CDR3 sequence (DNA): TGTGCCAGCAGCTTAATGGGGACTAGCCTCTACAATGAGCAGTTCTTC.

Concerning this clone itself: Additional DNA sequences in this sample encode the identical CDR3. The chain links TRBV7-9 to TRBJ1-1; unclear D gene. This CDR3 region has 14 residues. Germline CDR1 and CDR2: SEHNR and FQNEAQ (reference sequence). Trimming shortened V by 5 bases and J by 2 bases, and 12 bases separated the two germline ends. The CDR3 DNA follows: TGTGCCAGCAGCCTCGGAACAGCCAACACTGAAGCTTTCTTT. Translated, it gives CASSLGTANTEAFF. The full variable domain, in which reference TRBV7-9 and TRBJ1-1 provide the parts outside the CDR3, is DTGVSQNPRHKITKRGQNVTFRCDPISEHNRLYWYRQTLGQGPEFLTYFQNEAQLEKSRLLSDRFSAERPKGSFSTLEIQRTEQGDSAMYLCASSLGTANTEAFFGQGTRLTVV.

The gene calls are TRBV28 and TRBJ1-5; the D gene is possibly TRBD1 (5 bases). The CDR3 has 18 amino acids. Germline values: CDR1 MDHEN, CDR2 SYDVKM. V lost 2 bases and J 1 base, leaving 18 bases between the germline ends. CDR3 protein: CASSLIALGARSNQPQHF. The CDR3 bases are TGTGCCAGCAGTTTAATAGCCCTAGGGGCGAGGAGCAATCAGCCCCAGCATTTT.

This clone was observed a few times. CDR3 loop: CASSLPPSSYNEQFF. The CDR3 nucleotides read TGTGCCAGCAGTTTACCCCCCAGCTCCTACAATGAGCAGTTCTTC. This chain joins TRBV28 and TRBJ2-1; no clear D. V dropped 2 bases and J dropped 0 bases, with 8 bases sitting between them. There are 15 residues in the CDR3. Germline lookup yields CDR1 MDHEN and CDR2 SYDVKM. Full variable domain (missing parts from reference TRBV28 and TRBJ2-1): DVKVTQSSRYLVKRTGEKVFLECVQDMDHENMFWYRQDPGLGLRLIYFSYDVKMKEKGDIPEGYSVSREKKERFSLILESASTNQTSMYLCASSLPPSSYNEQFFGPGTRLTVL.

This chain links TRBV7-8 with TRBJ2-6, with D uncertain. CDR1 and CDR2 (germline): SGHVS, FQNEAQ. V lost 0 bases to trimming and J lost 1 base, with 4 bases between them. The CDR3 has 15 amino acids. The CDR3 loop reads CASSLARSGANVLTF. In nucleotides, the CDR3 is TGTGCCAGCAGCTTAGCCCGATCTGGGGCCAACGTCCTGACTTTC.

The chain employs TRBV5-1 and TRBJ2-1; D gene ambiguous. The V gene's germline CDR1 is SGHRS and CDR2 YFSETQ. Trimming stripped 2 bases from V and 4 bases from J, with 4 bases between. This CDR3 region has 12 residues. The CDR3 sequence: CASSLVYNEQFF. In nucleotides, the CDR3 is TGCGCCAGCAGCTTAGTGTACAATGAGCAGTTCTTC.

The chain has TRBV7-9 and TRBJ1-2; the match to TRBD1 covers 8 bases. The CDR3 sequence is 14 residues long. V gave up 5 bases and J gave up 5 bases; unmatched junction bases: 7. Germline CDR1 reads SEHNR; CDR2 reads FQNEAQ (reference sequence). The CDR3 coding sequence is TGTGCCAGCAGCCTGGGACAGGAAAGTTATGGCTACACCTTC. Translated, it gives CASSLGQESYGYTF.

This clone showed up many times. The chain joins TRBV18 to TRBJ2-6; D gene uncertain. This CDR3 region has 16 residues. V lost 4 bases and J 1 base, leaving 11 bases between the germline ends. Germline V gene data show CDR1 as KGHSH and CDR2 as LQKENI. The DNA of the CDR3 is TGTGCCAGCTCACTGTCCGTGGTTTCTGGGGCCAACGTCCTGACTTTC. Protein: CASSLSVVSGANVLTF.

In its sample, this clone was seen once. V gene TRBV7-2 combines with J gene TRBJ2-5; 7 bases map to TRBD1. Looked up from germline, CDR1 is SGHTA and CDR2 is FQGNSA. The CDR3 length is 13 residues. V lost 5 bases, J lost 9 bases, and 9 bases stayed unmatched. This CDR3 is CASSKQGPGAQYF. The CDR3 coding sequence is TGTGCCAGCAGCAAACAGGGGCCAGGGGCCCAGTACTTC.

V and J are TRBV11-2 and TRBJ2-1; D might be TRBD1 or TRBD2, each matching 5 bases. Trimming removed 3 bases at V and 10 bases at J, with 13 bases between. CDR1 and CDR2 from the germline V gene are SGHAT and FQNNGV. This CDR3 is built from 13 residues. In nucleotides, the CDR3 is TGTGCCAGCAGCTTGGGACCAGAGGGGGAGCAGTTCTTC. Its translation: CASSLGPEGEQFF.

The chain has TRBV5-1 and TRBJ2-7; a possible D gene is TRBD1 (7 bases). CDR3 length equals 15 residues. Germline V gives CDR1 SGHRS, CDR2 YFSETQ. The V gene lost 7 bases and the J gene lost 0 bases, with 17 bases spanning the gap. The CDR3 region is CASRAGGTASYEQYF. CDR3 DNA: TGCGCCAGCCGGGCCGGCGGGACAGCCTCCTACGAGCAGTACTTC.

The CDR3 is CASSRLAPPDEQYF. The CDR3 nucleotides read TGTGCCAGCAGCCGTCTGGCCCCCCCGGACGAGCAGTACTTC. J is TRBJ2-7 and V is TRBV6-6; D not certain. CDR3 length equals 14 residues. Germline values: CDR1 MNHNY, CDR2 SVGAGI (reference sequence). V dropped 6 bases and J dropped 5 bases, with 17 bases sitting between them.

V and J are TRBV7-3 and TRBJ1-1; D not certain. The CDR3 has 13 amino acids. V lost 3 bases to trimming and J lost 0 bases, with 5 bases between them. Germline V gene sequence: CDR1 SGHTA, CDR2 FQGTGA. CDR3 amino acids: CASSFSMNTEAFF. The CDR3 nucleotides read TGTGCCAGCAGCTTTTCCATGAACACTGAAGCTTTCTTT.

The V call is TRBV7-9, the J call TRBJ2-7, with 11 bases aligning to TRBD2. The CDR3 loop spans 14 amino acids. With 5 bases clipped from V and 7 bases from J, the junction kept 7 bases outside the gene matches. Per the germline V gene, CDR1 is SEHNR and CDR2 is FQNEAQ (reference sequence). The CDR3 sequence: CASSPRLAGREQYF. As DNA, the CDR3 is TGTGCCAGCAGCCCGCGACTAGCGGGGAGGGAGCAGTACTTC.

The chain uses TRBV2 and TRBJ1-1, with D uncertain. Trimming cost V 6 bases and J 3 bases, with 11 bases left between them. The germline V gene encodes CDR1 SNHLY and CDR2 FYNNEI. The CDR3 runs to 13 residues. CDR3: CASRAETYTEAFF. The CDR3 bases are TGTGCCAGCAGGGCCGAGACATACACTGAAGCTTTCTTT.